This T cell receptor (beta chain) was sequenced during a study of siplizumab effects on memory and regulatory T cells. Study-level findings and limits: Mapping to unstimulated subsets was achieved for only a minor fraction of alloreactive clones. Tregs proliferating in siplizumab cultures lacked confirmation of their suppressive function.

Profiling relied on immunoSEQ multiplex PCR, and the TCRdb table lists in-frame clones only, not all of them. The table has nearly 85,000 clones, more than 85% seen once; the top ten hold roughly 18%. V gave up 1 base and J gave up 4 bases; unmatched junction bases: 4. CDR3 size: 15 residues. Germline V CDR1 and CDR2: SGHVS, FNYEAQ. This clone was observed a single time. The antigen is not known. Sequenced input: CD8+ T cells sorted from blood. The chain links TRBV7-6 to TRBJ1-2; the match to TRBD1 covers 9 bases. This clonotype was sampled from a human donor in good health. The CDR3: CASSLGTGDAYGYTF. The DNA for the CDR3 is TGTGCCAGCAGCTTAGGGACAGGGGACGCCTATGGCTACACCTTC.